The 24 T cell receptor beta chains presented below share a single source sample, sequenced in a study of cytotoxic CD8 clonotypes in ibrutinib-treated CLL. Only in-frame clones appear in the TCRdb table, and some are missing; sequencing was by immunoSEQ multiplex PCR. The sample lists a few hundred thousand clones, 80% occurring once. The specimen comprised PBMCs, sampled before ibrutinib treatment. All receptors come from a human donor with chronic lymphocytic leukemia.

This clone was counted between two and nine times. This CDR3 is also generated by other DNA sequences in the sample. V and J are TRBV6-5 and TRBJ2-7; D not certain. The CDR3 spans 11 residues. Deletions cut 1 base from V and 4 bases from J, with 2 bases between. The V gene's germline CDR1 is MNHEY and CDR2 SVGAGI. The CDR3 DNA reads as TGTGCCAGCAGTTACTTGTACGAGCAGTACTTC. Amino acids: CASSYLYEQYF.

The chain recombines TRBV21-1 with TRBJ2-7; TRBD1 is taken as the D call from the table, unchecked against the DNA. TRBV21-1 is an annotated pseudogene. The CDR3 consists of 15 residues. The CDR3 is CASSTPGQGAYEQYF. DNA of the CDR3: TGTGCCAGCAGCACCCCGGGACAGGGGGCTTACGAGCAGTACTTC.

This clone has more than one count but fewer than ten. The chain recombines TRBV27 with TRBJ2-7; D gene uncertain. Germline assignment: CDR1 MNHEY and CDR2 SMNVEV (reference sequence). The V end was cut by 2 bases, the J end by 3 bases, with 8 bases between. This CDR3 has 13 amino acids. CDR3: CASSLGPDYEQYF. The CDR3, as DNA: TGTGCCAGCAGTTTAGGCCCAGACTACGAGCAGTACTTC.

The rearrangement uses TRBV6-1 and TRBJ2-5; D gene unclear. Trimming removed 5 bases from V and 6 bases from J, with 7 bases in between. Germline V gene sequence: CDR1 MNHNS, CDR2 SASEGT. The length of the CDR3 is 11 residues. Written as DNA, the CDR3 is TGTGCCAGCAGTCCCGGAAAGACCCAGTACTTC. It encodes CASSPGKTQYF.

This clone was observed once. The rearrangement links TRBV7-2 to TRBJ2-5, with 11 bases aligning to TRBD2. CDR3 size: 18 residues. Trimming cost V 2 bases and J 5 bases; bases outside gene matches: 13. The germline V gene has CDR1 SGHTA and CDR2 FQGNSA. The CDR3 protein is CASSLLAGGVRLGETQYF. CDR3 sequence (DNA): TGTGCCAGCAGCTTACTAGCGGGAGGAGTTCGGCTAGGGGAGACCCAGTACTTC.

The genes are TRBV5-1 and TRBJ2-3, with D tentatively TRBD1 (6 bases). V shed 4 bases and J shed 2 bases, with 17 bases lying between them. The germline V gene has CDR1 SGHRS and CDR2 YFSETQ. CDR3 size: 16 residues. CDR3 in amino acids: CASSQNTQGSTDTQYF. The CDR3, as DNA: TGCGCCAGCAGCCAAAATACACAGGGATCCACAGATACGCAGTATTTT.

This chain joins TRBV6-5 and TRBJ2-1, with TRBD2 matching 9 bases. The CDR3 is 14 amino acids. V lost 1 base, J lost 9 bases, and 4 bases stayed unmatched. Germline V gives CDR1 MNHEY, CDR2 SVGAGI. Here the CDR3 reads CASSYLAGEGEQFF. The CDR3 bases are TGTGCCAGCAGTTACTTAGCGGGAGAAGGTGAGCAGTTCTTC.

This clone is a singleton in its sample. This chain connects TRBV7-9 to TRBJ2-6, with D possibly matching TRBD2 (5 bases). Germline lookup yields CDR1 SEHNR and CDR2 FQNEAQ (reference sequence). Between the trimmed V and J ends, which lost 4 bases and 0 bases, there was a span of 16 bases. The CDR3 runs to 18 residues. CDR3 protein: CASSYPRRGGSGANVLTF. The DNA for the CDR3 is TGTGCCAGCAGCTATCCACGGCGAGGAGGCTCTGGGGCCAACGTCCTGACTTTC.

V usage is TRBV18 and J usage is TRBJ2-3; D not certain. The CDR3 totals 15 residues. From germline, CDR1 is KGHSH and CDR2 LQKENI. The V end was cut by 0 bases, the J end by 6 bases, with 13 bases between. In nucleotides, the CDR3 is TGTGCCAGCTCACCACCCTCTAGGTCGGCGGATACGCAGTATTTT. This codes for CASSPPSRSADTQYF.

The genes are TRBV19 and TRBJ2-7, with TRBD1 matching over 9 bases. V was clipped by 7 bases and J by 0 bases; unmatched bases: 7. CDR3 size: 15 residues. In germline, CDR1 is LNHDA, CDR2 SQIVND (reference sequence). CDR3 sequence: CASTLTGGSSYEQYF. CDR3 nucleotides: TGTGCCAGTACACTGACAGGGGGGAGCTCCTACGAGCAGTACTTC.

CDR3 coding DNA: TGTGCCAGCACCATGGGGGGTTCTAATGAAAAACTGTTTTTT. It codes for CASTMGGSNEKLFF. V gene TRBV28 combines with J gene TRBJ1-4, with D tentatively TRBD1 (5 bases). The V end was cut by 7 bases, the J end by 3 bases, with 12 bases between. In germline, CDR1 is MDHEN, CDR2 SYDVKM. The CDR3 is 14 residues long.

The chain combines TRBV6-6 with TRBJ1-2; TRBD1 is a possible D gene (5 bases). The length of the CDR3 is 14 residues. Trimming pared 4 bases from V and 8 bases from J, leaving 17 bases between. Germline V gene data show CDR1 as MNHNY and CDR2 as SVGAGI (reference sequence). In nucleotides, the CDR3 is TGTGCCAGCAGTTTCTACTCGGGGGGAGAGGGCTACACCTTC. Encoded protein: CASSFYSGGEGYTF.

The chain joins TRBV27 to TRBJ1-5; D unclear. CDR1 and CDR2 (germline): MNHEY, SMNVEV (reference sequence). Trimming took off 4 bases at V and 7 bases at J, with 11 bases between the two ends. The CDR3 is made up of 13 amino acids. In DNA, the CDR3 is TGTGCCAGCAGTTGGTCAGGTCGGCAGCCCCAGCATTTT. It yields the protein CASSWSGRQPQHF.

This clone was seen only a few times. The chain's CDR3 is CASSLNWENTEAFF. The CDR3 nucleotides are TGTGCCAGCAGCCTTAACTGGGAGAACACTGAAGCTTTCTTT. J is TRBJ1-1 and V is TRBV7-9; unclear D gene. This CDR3 is built from 14 residues. Trimming pared 5 bases from V and 1 base from J, leaving 11 bases between. Germline loops: CDR1 SEHNR, CDR2 FQNEAQ (reference sequence).

The chain combines TRBV7-9 with TRBJ1-2, with D possibly matching TRBD1 (6 bases). The CDR3 is made up of 14 amino acids. The V and J ends lost 3 bases and 8 bases respectively, with 16 bases between them. Germline V gene sequence: CDR1 SEHNR, CDR2 FQNEAQ (reference sequence). The CDR3 coding sequence is TGTGCCAGCAGCTTGGACAGTGCCTCTAACGGCTACACCTTC. Residues: CASSLDSASNGYTF.

This clone was seen just once. The chain links TRBV30 to TRBJ1-1; D unclear. The CDR3 covers 16 residues. Germline CDR1 is GTSNPN and CDR2 is SVGIG (reference sequence). V was clipped by 0 bases and J by 1 base, with 15 bases between them. The CDR3 nucleotides are TGTGCCTGGAGTGTAAGCGGCTTATACAGGAACACTGAAGCTTTCTTT. It specifies CAWSVSGLYRNTEAFF.

The V gene is TRBV18, the J gene TRBJ2-7; a weak D match, TRBD1 (8 bases). This CDR3 region has 18 residues. V dropped 4 bases and J dropped 4 bases, with 26 bases sitting between them. The germline V gene encodes CDR1 KGHSH and CDR2 LQKENI. The CDR3 is CASSRYTAGQGAKYEQYF. CDR3 coding DNA: TGTGCCAGCTCACGTTATACAGCGGGGCAGGGGGCGAAGTACGAGCAGTACTTC.

This sequence joins TRBV10-3 and TRBJ2-1, with D perhaps TRBD1 (5 bases). Germline-derived CDR1 and CDR2 are ENHRY and SYGVKD. With 6 bases removed from V and 8 bases from J, the gap between germline ends came to 20 bases. The CDR3 sequence is 15 residues long. CDR3 residues: CAIRPTPDIADEQFF. The CDR3 nucleotides read TGTGCCATCAGACCAACGCCGGACATAGCCGATGAGCAGTTCTTC.

V is TRBV6-1 and J is TRBJ1-4; D unclear. V was cut by 3 bases and J by 5 bases, with 10 bases left in between. Germline V gene data show CDR1 as MNHNS and CDR2 as SASEGT. This CDR3 has 14 residues. The DNA of the CDR3 is TGTGCCAGCAGTGACCGGGGAAAAAATGAAAAACTGTTTTTT. As protein: CASSDRGKNEKLFF.

DNA of the CDR3: TGTGCCAGCAGTCCGCATAGCGGGATATTAAACAATGAGCAGTTCTTC. It codes for CASSPHSGILNNEQFF. The V and J genes are TRBV28 and TRBJ2-1, with TRBD2 matching over 8 bases. Per germline, CDR1 MDHEN and CDR2 SYDVKM. The CDR3 length is 16 residues. J gave up 5 bases and V 5 bases, and 11 bases lay outside the gene matches. Filled out from reference TRBV28 and TRBJ2-1, the complete variable domain reads DVKVTQSSRYLVKRTGEKVFLECVQDMDHENMFWYRQDPGLGLRLIYFSYDVKMKEKGDIPEGYSVSREKKERFSLILESASTNQTSMYLCASSPHSGILNNEQFFGPGTRLTVL.

This clone was seen only once. V gene TRBV30 combines with J gene TRBJ2-3, with 7 bases that match TRBD2. CDR1 is GTSNPN, CDR2 SVGIG, per germline (reference sequence). The CDR3 is 14 residues long. The junction had 7 bases not matched to a gene; V was cut back by 5 bases and J by 2 bases. This CDR3 reads CAWVSGLDTDTQYF. CDR3 sequence (DNA): TGTGCCTGGGTTAGCGGGCTGGACACAGATACGCAGTATTTT.

V is TRBV29-1 and J is TRBJ2-7; D is perhaps TRBD1 (5 bases). In germline, CDR1 is SQVTM, CDR2 ANQGSEA. Between the trimmed V and J ends, which lost 4 bases and 5 bases, there was a span of 6 bases. The CDR3 spans 10 residues. The CDR3 DNA is TGCAGCGTTGGGGGCGACGAGCAGTACTTC. It specifies CSVGGDEQYF.

V and J are TRBV6-1 and TRBJ1-2; no reliable D call. The germline CDR1 and CDR2 sequences are MNHNS and SASEGT. Trimming stripped 3 bases from V and 5 bases from J, with 4 bases between. The CDR3 runs to 11 residues. CDR3 sequence (DNA): TGTGCCAGCAGTGATTGGTATGGCTACACCTTC. Amino acids: CASSDWYGYTF.

The chain uses TRBV19 and TRBJ2-7; the D gene is possibly TRBD1 (5 bases). The CDR3 has 13 residues. V was trimmed by 4 bases and J by 10 bases, leaving 17 bases between them. Looked up from germline, CDR1 is LNHDA and CDR2 is SQIVND (reference sequence). The CDR3 reads CASSNPDRNRQYF. DNA of the CDR3: TGTGCCAGTAGTAACCCTGACAGAAACCGTCAGTACTTC.